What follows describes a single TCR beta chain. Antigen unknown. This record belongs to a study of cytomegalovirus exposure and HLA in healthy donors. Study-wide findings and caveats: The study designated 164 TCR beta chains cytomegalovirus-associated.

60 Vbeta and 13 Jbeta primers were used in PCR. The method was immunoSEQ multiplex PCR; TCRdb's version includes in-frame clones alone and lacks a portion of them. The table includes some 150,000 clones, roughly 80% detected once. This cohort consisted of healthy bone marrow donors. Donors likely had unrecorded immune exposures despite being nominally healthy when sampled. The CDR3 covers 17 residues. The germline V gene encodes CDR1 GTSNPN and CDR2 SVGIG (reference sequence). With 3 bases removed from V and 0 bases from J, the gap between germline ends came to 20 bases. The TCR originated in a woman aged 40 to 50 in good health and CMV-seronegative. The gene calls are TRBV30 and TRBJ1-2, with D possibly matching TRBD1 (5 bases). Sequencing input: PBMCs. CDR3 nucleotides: TGTGCCTGGAGCAGGGCCGGTACCACGTCGGCTAACTATGGCTACACCTTC. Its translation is CAWSRAGTTSANYGYTF.